The next 11 T cell receptor beta chains were all read from a single sample in a study of CD8+CD57+ T cells in acquired aplastic anemia. Genomic DNA acted as the template from which TCR beta VDJ combination and CDR3 sequence profiling were carried out. Each CDR3 protein gets one entry after TCRdb re-called the reads with MiXCR. In the table there are 35,000 to 50,000 distinct CDR3 sequences, approximately 71% of which are singletons. What was sequenced was sorted CD4+, CD8+, or CD8+CD57+ T cells (not recorded which) from PBMCs. Receptor source: a human donor in good health, serving as a control.

The table lists this clonotype with a few counts. The V gene is TRBV19, the J gene TRBJ2-3, with 9 bases fitting TRBD2. V was clipped by 4 bases and J by 0 bases; unmatched bases: 2. In germline, CDR1 is LNHDA, CDR2 SQIVND (reference sequence). CDR3 length: 15 amino acids. The CDR3 DNA reads as TGTGCCAGTAGTACTGGACTAGCGAGCACAGATACGCAGTATTTT. Protein sequence: CASSTGLASTDTQYF.

The J gene is TRBJ1-1, the V gene TRBV2, with D tentatively TRBD1 (5 bases). The CDR3 length is 12 residues. The germline V gene encodes CDR1 SNHLY and CDR2 FYNNEI. V was cut by 7 bases and J by 1 base, with 7 bases left in between. Written as DNA, the CDR3 is TGTGCCAGCACACAGGAGAACACTGAAGCTTTCTTT. Translating it yields CASTQENTEAFF.

The V gene is TRBV6-2 or TRBV6-3, the J gene TRBJ1-1; 8 bases map to TRBD1. The CDR3 runs to 15 residues. Germline V lookup: CDR1 MNHEY, CDR2 SVGEGT. J was trimmed by 4 bases and V by 6 bases; bases with no gene match: 10. The CDR3 sequence is CASSQTGQVGTEAFF. CDR3 nucleotides: TGTGCCAGCAGCCAGACGGGACAGGTCGGCACTGAAGCTTTCTTT.

The chain combines TRBV2 with TRBJ1-6; tentative D call: TRBD1 (5 bases). This CDR3 has 14 residues. Germline CDR1 SNHLY, CDR2 FYNNEI. The V and J ends lost 1 base and 7 bases respectively, with 8 bases between them. CDR3 DNA: TGTGCCAGCAGTGAAGGTCGGGGGAATTCACCCCTCCACTTT. Translating it yields CASSEGRGNSPLHF.

On this clonotype itself: At one boundary the junction diverges from the germline segment, which might be a read error. The chain carries TRBV7-7 and TRBJ1-6; TRBD1 agrees at 8 bases. Per germline, CDR1 SSHAT and CDR2 FNYEAQ (reference sequence). This CDR3 spans 16 amino acids. CDR3 region: CASIADRGSASSPLHF. The CDR3 bases are TGTGCTAGCATCGCCGACAGGGGTAGTGCTAGCTCACCCCTCCACTTT. Full variable domain (rest looked up from reference TRBV7-7 and TRBJ1-6): GAGVSQSPRYKVTKRGQDVTLRCDPISSHATLYWYQQALGQGPEFLTYFNYEAQPDKSGLPSDRFSAERPEGSISTLTIQRTEQRDSAMYRCASIADRGSASSPLHFGNGTRLTVT.

In its sample, this clonotype ranks as medium-sized. The chain links TRBV19 to TRBJ2-1, with D maybe TRBD2 (6 bases). The V gene lost 3 bases and the J gene lost 2 bases, with 14 bases spanning the gap. The CDR3 covers 16 residues. Germline CDR1 LNHDA, CDR2 SQIVND (reference sequence). DNA for the CDR3: TGTGCCAGTAGTATCAGGGACTCACGACCCTACAATGAGCAGTTCTTC. This codes for CASSIRDSRPYNEQFF.

This clonotype was seen ten or more times. V is TRBV3-1 and J is TRBJ1-2; D gene ambiguous. This CDR3 comprises 12 residues. Germline assignment: CDR1 LGHDT and CDR2 YNNKEL (reference sequence). Trimming left V 0 bases short and J 6 bases short, with 5 bases between. The CDR3 loop reads CASSQDEDGYTF. CDR3 nucleotides: TGTGCCAGCAGCCAAGATGAGGATGGCTACACCTTC.

This clonotype occurred once. The chain employs TRBV9 and TRBJ2-1; unclear D gene. The germline V gene has CDR1 SGDLS and CDR2 YYNGEE. Between the trimmed V and J ends, which lost 4 bases and 5 bases, there was a span of 7 bases. The CDR3 is 12 residues long. As DNA, the CDR3 is TGTGCCAGCAGCATAGAAGACAATGAGCAGTTCTTC. This gives the protein CASSIEDNEQFF.

This clonotype was recorded only once. V and J are TRBV19 and TRBJ2-1, with D uncertain. The V and J ends lost 3 bases and 6 bases respectively, with 6 bases between them. CDR1 LNHDA and CDR2 SQIVND come from the germline V gene (reference sequence). This CDR3 spans 12 amino acids. CDR3 nucleotide sequence: TGTGCCAGTAGTATGTTAGCCAATGAGCAGTTCTTC. Its translation is CASSMLANEQFF.

CDR3 nucleotide sequence: TGTGCCAGCAGCTCAGACAGGTGGTTAAATTCACCCCTCCACTTT. Amino acids: CASSSDRWLNSPLHF. V gene TRBV5-6 combines with J gene TRBJ1-6, with a tentative D call TRBD1 (6 bases). V dropped 3 bases and J dropped 7 bases, with 14 bases sitting between them. CDR1 and CDR2 (germline): SGHDT, YYEEEE. CDR3 length: 15 amino acids.

CDR3 sequence (DNA): TGTGCCAGCAGTGAAGCGACACTGGAAGCTTTCTTT. Protein product: CASSEATLEAFF. The genes are TRBV2 and TRBJ1-1; no definite D call. This CDR3 contains 12 residues. The germline V and J ends were trimmed by 0 bases and 8 bases, with 7 bases remaining between them. Germline V gives CDR1 SNHLY, CDR2 FYNNEI.